These 30 T cell receptor beta chains were sequenced from one sample in a study of T cell repertoires in cytomegalovirus infection. TCRdb re-analysed the reads in MiXCR, keeping a single row per CDR3 protein. The data hold approximately 310,000 distinct CDR3 sequences, with around 25% observed a single time. Their target antigens are unknown. Sequenced material: cultured PBMCs, taken from culture after CMV antigen stimulation. The receptor source for this set is a human donor in good health (CMV status not recorded). Some clones in this sample may be carry-over from other donors' samples.

This clonotype was seen ten or more times. This chain uses TRBV19 with TRBJ2-7; D is undetermined. Between the trimmed V and J ends, which lost 3 bases and 3 bases, there was a span of 9 bases. The germline gives CDR1 LNHDA, CDR2 SQIVND (reference sequence). The CDR3 sequence is 13 residues long. DNA of the CDR3: TGTGCCAGTAGTATGAACGGAAACTACGAGCAGTACTTC. This encodes CASSMNGNYEQYF. Together with reference TRBV19 and TRBJ2-7, the CDR3 gives the full variable domain: DGGITQSPKYLFRKEGQNVTLSCEQNLNHDAMYWYRQDPGQGLRLIYYSQIVNDFQKGDIAEGYSVSREKKESFPLTVTSAQKNPTAFYLCASSMNGNYEQYFGPGTRLTVT.

Only a few counts were recorded for this clonotype. The chain has TRBV6-2 or TRBV6-3 and TRBJ2-1; 8 bases are a match to TRBD2. V shed 6 bases and J 0 bases; nucleotides not matched to a gene: 13. This CDR3 contains 18 residues. Per germline, CDR1 MNHEY and CDR2 SVGEGT. The CDR3 DNA is TGTGCCAGCAGCCCTGTGGGTAGCGGGACAAGCTCCTACAATGAGCAGTTCTTC. It is translated as CASSPVGSGTSSYNEQFF.

This clonotype was counted a few times. The rearrangement links TRBV14 to TRBJ2-5, with 13 bases identical to TRBD2. Germline loops: CDR1 SGHDN, CDR2 FVKESK. Trimming took 4 bases from V and 6 from J; bases not matched to a gene: 8. This CDR3 is 16 amino acids long. The CDR3 bases are TGTGCCAGCAGCCTCGCTCCGGGACTAGCGGGAAAGACCCAGTACTTC. This encodes CASSLAPGLAGKTQYF.

V gene TRBV6-1 combines with J gene TRBJ2-7, with 9 bases matching TRBD2. The germline CDR1 and CDR2 sequences are MNHNS and SASEGT. The CDR3 loop spans 13 amino acids. V lost 8 bases to trimming and J lost 6 bases; unmatched junction nucleotides: 8. CDR3 nucleotides: TGTGCCAGCGGGATTAGCGGGAGAAGCGAGCAGTACTTC. It translates to CASGISGRSEQYF.

The chain uses TRBV13 and TRBJ1-2; TRBD1 aligns across 9 bases. Germline assignment: CDR1 PRHDT and CDR2 FYEKMQ (reference sequence). Trimming cost V 4 bases and J 1 base; bases outside gene matches: 1. The CDR3 runs 14 residues. Here the CDR3 DNA reads TGTGCCAGCAGCTACAGGGGGCTTAACTATGGCTACACCTTC. Residues: CASSYRGLNYGYTF.

This rearrangement joins TRBV12-3 or TRBV12-4 to TRBJ1-6; D is uncertain. V gave up 6 bases and J gave up 0 bases, with 12 bases separating them. This CDR3 contains 16 residues. The CDR3 is CASSRWVSSYNSPLHF. The CDR3 nucleotides are TGTGCCAGCAGCCGATGGGTGAGCTCCTATAATTCACCCCTCCACTTT.

This clonotype was seen repeatedly, ten times or more. This chain links TRBV6-2 or TRBV6-3 with TRBJ2-7; possible D gene TRBD2, 6 bases. Germline V gene data show CDR1 as MNHEY and CDR2 as SVGEGT. The length of the CDR3 is 12 residues. V was shortened by 8 bases and J by 6 bases, with 14 bases between the two germline ends. The CDR3 reads CASRGAGREQYV. In DNA form, the CDR3 reads TGTGCCAGCCGCGGGGCAGGGCGCGAGCAGTACGTC.

Written as DNA, the CDR3 is TGTGCCAGCAGTTTCAGGCAGGGGCGAAGCAATGAGCAGTTCTTC. This translates into CASSFRQGRSNEQFF. The rearrangement links TRBV12-3 or TRBV12-4 to TRBJ2-1; a possible D gene is TRBD1 (6 bases). This CDR3 has 15 residues. V was pared by 3 bases and J by 6 bases, with 15 bases between.

In nucleotides, the CDR3 is TGTGCCAGCAGTCCCTACCCCGGGGGTGGTAGCACTGAAGCTTTCTTT. Amino acid sequence: CASSPYPGGGSTEAFF. The chain joins TRBV27 to TRBJ1-1; D possibly corresponds to TRBD1 (5 bases). Germline CDR1 reads MNHEY; CDR2 reads SMNVEV (reference sequence). Trimming pared 5 bases from V and 4 bases from J, leaving 20 bases between. The CDR3 sequence is 16 residues long.

There are a few counts of this clonotype. This chain uses TRBV6-1 with TRBJ2-7; D remains ambiguous. CDR3 length equals 11 residues. V lost 3 bases and J 2 bases, leaving 2 bases between the germline ends. Per germline, CDR1 MNHNS and CDR2 SASEGT. CDR3 nucleotide sequence: TGTGCCAGCAGTGAGCCCTACGAGCAGTACGTC. It specifies CASSEPYEQYV.

This clonotype was picked up a small number of times. The chain recombines TRBV7-2 with TRBJ1-4, with D uncertain. Looked up from germline, CDR1 is SGHTA and CDR2 is FQGNSA. Trimming removed 4 bases from V and 6 bases from J, with 12 bases in between. The CDR3 consists of 14 residues. CDR3 DNA: TGTGCCAGCAGCTCCGAGCCGGGATATGAAAAACTGTTTTTT. As protein: CASSSEPGYEKLFF.

The chain carries TRBV18 and TRBJ2-7; no reliable D call. CDR1 is KGHSH, CDR2 LQKENI, per germline. V gave up 2 bases and J gave up 3 bases, with 8 bases separating them. The CDR3 is made up of 13 amino acids. CDR3 loop: CASSPAAYYEQYF. Written as DNA, the CDR3 is TGTGCCAGCTCACCAGCGGCTTACTACGAGCAGTACTTC.

The rearrangement joins TRBV19 to TRBJ2-2, with 12 bases lining up with TRBD2. Germline trimming cut 5 bases from V and 7 bases from J; bases unmatched to any gene: 8. The CDR3 extends over 16 amino acids. The germline gives CDR1 LNHDA, CDR2 SQIVND (reference sequence). CDR3 coding DNA: TGTGCCAGTAGTGTGAGACTAGCGGGAGTTGTCGGGGAGCTGTTTTTT. It yields the protein CASSVRLAGVVGELFF.

This clonotype was recorded a few times. The CDR3 region has the DNA TGCAGTGCTAGAGATCCAATCGGGAACACTGAAGCTTTCTTT. This gives the protein CSARDPIGNTEAFF. The chain combines TRBV20-1 with TRBJ1-1; D is unresolved. CDR1 and CDR2 from the germline V gene are DFQATT and SNEGSKA (reference sequence). This CDR3 has 14 residues. Trimming stripped 0 bases from V and 1 base from J, with 9 bases between.

CDR3 in amino acids: CSASGLREEVKQYF. For the CDR3, the DNA is TGCAGTGCGTCTGGTTTGAGGGAGGAGGTTAAGCAGTATTTT. The chain carries TRBV20-1 and TRBJ2-3; TRBD2 is a possible D gene (6 bases). V dropped 6 bases and J dropped 11 bases, with 24 bases sitting between them. The germline V gene encodes CDR1 DFQATT and CDR2 SNEGSKA (reference sequence). This CDR3 comprises 14 residues.

V is TRBV19 and J is TRBJ2-3; 11 nucleotides agree with TRBD2. Per the germline V gene, CDR1 is LNHDA and CDR2 is SQIVND (reference sequence). The junction had 4 bases not matched to a gene; V was cut back by 7 bases and J by 4 bases. The CDR3 consists of 14 residues. Here the CDR3 DNA reads TGTGCCAGTACCCTAGCGGGAGGTCCAGATACGCAGTATTTT. Translating it yields CASTLAGGPDTQYF.

This clonotype was seen repeatedly, ten times or more. This chain connects TRBV7-8 to TRBJ2-7; 7 nucleotides align to TRBD2. This CDR3 spans 13 amino acids. With V trimmed by 5 bases and J by 2 bases, 3 bases remained unmatched. The germline CDR1 and CDR2 sequences are SGHVS and FQNEAQ. CDR3 residues: CASSRGGPYEQYV. The CDR3 region has the DNA TGTGCCAGCAGCCGCGGGGGTCCCTACGAGCAGTACGTC.

This clonotype was recorded at least ten times. At one end, the junction sequence differs from germline, possibly due to a read error. This chain joins TRBV7-6 and TRBJ2-5; possible D gene TRBD1, 6 bases. This CDR3 spans 14 amino acids. Germline V gene lookup returns CDR1 SGHVS and CDR2 FNYEAQ. CDR3 region: CASSSGQTQGTQYF. The CDR3 DNA reads TGTGCCAGCAGCTCAGGACAGACCCAAGGGACCCAGTACTTC. The full variable domain, with the rest looked up from reference TRBV7-6 and TRBJ2-5, is GAGVSQSPRYKVTKRGQDVALRCDPISGHVSLYWYRQALGQGPEFLTYFNYEAQQDKSGLPNDRFSAERPEGSISTLTIQRTEQRDSAMYRCASSSGQTQGTQYFGPGTRLLVL.

This clonotype was detected ten times or more. The V gene is TRBV7-2, the J gene TRBJ1-2; TRBD1 matches at 7 bases. J lost 7 bases, V lost 1 base, and 3 bases had no gene match. Germline loops: CDR1 SGHTA, CDR2 FQGNSA. The CDR3 sequence is 13 residues long. CDR3 sequence reads: CASSLEGAPGYTF. The CDR3 DNA follows: TGTGCCAGCAGCTTAGAGGGGGCGCCTGGCTACACCTTC.

Written as DNA, the CDR3 is TGTGCCGCGGGGACAGAGAGCTCCTACGAGCAGTACTTC. Its translation is CAAGTESSYEQYF. The chain is built from TRBV15 and TRBJ2-7, with a possible D match to TRBD1 (7 bases). The V end lost 11 bases, the J end lost 0 bases, and 14 bases lay between the germline ends. Germline CDR1 is LNHNV and CDR2 is YYDKDF (reference sequence). CDR3 size: 13 residues.

This chain links TRBV15 with TRBJ2-1; D not resolved. The V end was cut by 5 bases, the J end by 10 bases, with 18 bases between. Germline-derived CDR1 and CDR2 are LNHNV and YYDKDF (reference sequence). The CDR3 is 14 residues long. The CDR3 loop is CATSGFEQGREQFF. CDR3 nucleotides: TGTGCCACCAGCGGGTTCGAGCAAGGGCGCGAGCAGTTCTTC.

This clonotype was picked up many times. V is TRBV11-2 and J is TRBJ2-1; D remains unclear. CDR3 length: 13 amino acids. Trimming removed 2 bases from V and 4 bases from J, with 6 bases in between. Germline V gives CDR1 SGHAT, CDR2 FQNNGV. The CDR3 region is CASSLKQYNEQFF. In DNA form, the CDR3 reads TGTGCCAGCAGCTTAAAACAGTACAATGAGCAGTTCTTC.

The chain employs TRBV6-2 or TRBV6-3 and TRBJ2-1, with 8 positions matching TRBD2. Germline CDR1 is MNHEY and CDR2 is SVGEGT. This CDR3 is built from 17 residues. The V gene end was trimmed by 7 bases and the J gene end by 8 bases; junction bases not matched to a gene: 19. CDR3 loop: CASTTLARAGVTDEQFF. The CDR3 DNA sequence: TGTGCCAGCACCACTTTGGCCCGAGCGGGAGTTACCGATGAGCAGTTCTTC.

This clonotype was recorded many times. The chain links TRBV4-1 to TRBJ2-1, with 8 positions matching TRBD2. The CDR3 has 19 amino acids. The V segment lost 4 bases and the J segment 5 bases; nucleotides outside the gene matches: 19. Germline V CDR1 and CDR2: MGHRA, YSYEKL. This CDR3 is CASSRRRREVYNSHNEQFF. DNA for the CDR3: TGCGCCAGCAGCCGTAGGCGGCGGGAGGTCTACAACAGCCACAATGAGCAGTTCTTC.

This clonotype has a handful of counts. This sequence joins TRBV20-1 and TRBJ2-4; 7 bases are a match to TRBD2. Trimming at V came to 4 bases and at J to 4 bases, leaving 10 bases not matched to a gene. The CDR3 sequence is 15 residues long. The V gene's germline CDR1 is DFQATT and CDR2 SNEGSKA (reference sequence). CDR3 coding DNA: TGCAGTGCTAAGCGGTGGGAGGGAGGGAAAAACATTCAGTACTTC. It is translated as CSAKRWEGGKNIQYF.

The J gene is TRBJ1-2, the V gene TRBV7-2; no clear D. The germline V gene encodes CDR1 SGHTA and CDR2 FQGNSA. V was trimmed by 8 bases and J by 5 bases, leaving 15 bases between them. The CDR3 has 13 residues. Here the CDR3 DNA reads TGTGCCAGCCGGCCAAGCCTAATTTATGGCTACACCTTC. Its protein product is CASRPSLIYGYTF.

This clonotype was found a few times. Mismatch with germline at one junction end may stem from a read error. This chain links TRBV19 with TRBJ2-1; TRBD2 matches at 7 bases. The CDR3 has 14 residues. CDR1 and CDR2 (germline): LNHDA, SQIVND (reference sequence). CDR3: CASSSGPIYNEQFF. In DNA, the CDR3 is TGTGCCAGCAGTAGCGGGCCAATTTACAATGAGCAGTTCTTC.

The chain is built from TRBV6-1 and TRBJ1-2, with 9 bases matching TRBD1. This CDR3 has 15 amino acids. CDR1 and CDR2 from the germline V gene are MNHNS and SASEGT. Trimming removed 6 bases from V and 1 base from J; junction bases left unmatched: 6. DNA of the CDR3: TGTGCCAGCAGAGCGACAGGGGGACTTAACTATGGCTACACCTTC. Translating it yields CASRATGGLNYGYTF.

The V call is TRBV2, the J call TRBJ1-1; weak D call: TRBD1 (5 bases). The germline gives CDR1 SNHLY, CDR2 FYNNEI. This CDR3 is built from 15 residues. Trimming removed 2 bases at V and 7 bases at J, with 17 bases between. CDR3 coding DNA: TGTGCCAGCAGTGAATCCCCCATCGGGGCTTTTGAAGCTTTCTTT. It is translated as CASSESPIGAFEAFF.

Only a few counts were recorded for this clonotype. The chain combines TRBV10-2 with TRBJ1-3, with no clear D. Germline loops: CDR1 WSHSY, CDR2 SAAADI. Trimming pared 4 bases from V and 0 bases from J, leaving 16 bases between. The CDR3 extends over 17 amino acids. The DNA for the CDR3 is TGCGCCAGCAGTGTAAACCCCTTCTGGGGCTCTGGAAACACCATATATTTT. This sequence encodes CASSVNPFWGSGNTIYF.